Here is one T cell receptor beta chain with its context. This CDR3 comprises 14 residues. Germline values: CDR1 SGDLS, CDR2 YYNGEE. V dropped 0 bases and J dropped 4 bases, with 11 bases sitting between them. Recipient blood drawn about 28 days pretransplant and days 30, 100, 180 after. The data belong to a study of T cell clonotyping in hematopoietic cell transplantation. The repertoire was sequenced with immunoSEQ multiplex PCR; TCRdb's copy has only in-frame clones and lacks some. This table holds about 1,500 clones, 67% found once. The material sequenced was peripheral blood mononuclear cells, taken 100 days after allogeneic stem cell transplant. This clonotype originated in a female patient in her 60s who had an allogeneic stem cell transplant, so the T cells may come from the graft donor. Some clones in this sample may be carry-over from other donors' samples. The rearrangement links TRBV9 to TRBJ2-7; D might be TRBD1 (6 bases). The CDR3, as DNA: TGTGCCAGCAGCGTAGGAGGGGGAGAATACGAGCAGTACTTC. It yields the protein CASSVGGGEYEQYF. The variable domain in full, with the rest retrieved from reference TRBV9 and TRBJ2-7, is DSGVTQTPKHLITATGQRVTLRCSPRSGDLSVYWYQQSLDQGLQFLIQYYNGEERAKGNILERFSAQQFPDLHSELNLSSLELGDSALYFCASSVGGGEYEQYFGPGTRLTVT.